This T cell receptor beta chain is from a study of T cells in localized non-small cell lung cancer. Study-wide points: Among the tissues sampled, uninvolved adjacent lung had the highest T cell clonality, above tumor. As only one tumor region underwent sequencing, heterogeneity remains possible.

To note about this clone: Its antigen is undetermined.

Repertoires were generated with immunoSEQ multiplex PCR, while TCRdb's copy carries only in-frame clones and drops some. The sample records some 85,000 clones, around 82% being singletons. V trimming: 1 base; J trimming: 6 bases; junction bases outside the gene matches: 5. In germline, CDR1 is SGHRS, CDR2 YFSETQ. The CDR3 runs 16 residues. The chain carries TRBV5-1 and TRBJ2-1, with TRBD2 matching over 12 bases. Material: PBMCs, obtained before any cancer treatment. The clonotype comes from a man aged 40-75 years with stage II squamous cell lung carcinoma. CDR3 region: CASSLLAGGLTNEQFF. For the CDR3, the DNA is TGCGCCAGCAGCTTGCTAGCGGGAGGGTTAACCAATGAGCAGTTCTTC.